The 17 T cell receptor beta chains listed next were all sequenced from one sample in a study of human T cells and chemical hapten exposure. One entry per CDR3 protein, called by TCRdb with MiXCR from the 5' RACE reads. The sample includes 100,000 to 120,000 distinct CDR3 sequences, approximately 20% seen only once; the top ten take approximately 2.6%. Total RNA came from unfractionated whole blood. Source of these receptors: a human donor in good health.

This clonotype was recorded a few times. This rearrangement joins TRBV12-3 or TRBV12-4 to TRBJ2-3; 7 bases align to TRBD2. V was pared by 5 bases and J by 10 bases, with 9 bases of the junction left unmatched. The CDR3 contains 13 residues. The chain's CDR3 is CASSRDYRSAQYF. The CDR3 DNA reads as TGTGCCAGCAGTCGGGACTATAGGTCGGCGCAGTATTTT.

This clonotype was found a few times. V usage is TRBV9 and J usage is TRBJ1-4; no reliable D call. The germline V and J ends were trimmed by 0 bases and 7 bases, with 7 bases remaining between them. Germline CDR1 and CDR2: SGDLS and YYNGEE. This CDR3 is built from 13 residues. The CDR3 loop is CASSVDVGEKLFF. The CDR3 DNA reads TGTGCCAGCAGCGTAGATGTGGGTGAAAAACTGTTTTTT.

This clonotype turned up a few times. The chain combines TRBV6-5 with TRBJ2-7; 10 bases match TRBD2. V lost 10 bases and J lost 4; bases outside the gene matches: 4. The CDR3 contains 12 residues. Germline values: CDR1 MNHEY, CDR2 SVGAGI. The CDR3 nucleotides are TGTGCCACCGTGACTAGCGGGTACGAGCAGTACTTC. Protein: CATVTSGYEQYF.

This rearrangement joins TRBV6-1 to TRBJ2-5; 8 bases fit TRBD1. V was clipped by 5 bases and J by 1 base; unmatched bases: 9. In germline, CDR1 is MNHNS, CDR2 SASEGT. The CDR3 is 16 amino acids. CDR3 sequence (DNA): TGTGCCAGCAGTTCGAGACAGGGGAGTGCCCAAGAGACCCAGTACTTC. Its translation: CASSSRQGSAQETQYF.

The chain recombines TRBV24-1 with TRBJ2-1, with TRBD2 identical over 11 bases. J lost 7 bases, V lost 6 bases, and 13 bases had no gene match. Germline values: CDR1 KGHDR, CDR2 SFDVKD. The CDR3 length is 17 residues. CDR3 protein: CATSKSVLAGGRNEQFF. CDR3 bases: TGTGCCACCAGTAAGAGCGTATTAGCGGGAGGGAGGAATGAGCAGTTCTTC.

This clonotype has just a few counts. The chain couples TRBV28 to TRBJ2-7, with 9 nucleotides matching TRBD2. This CDR3 region has 16 residues. CDR1 is MDHEN, CDR2 SYDVKM, per germline. Trimming cost V 5 bases and J 3 bases; bases outside gene matches: 11. CDR3 nucleotide sequence: TGTGCCAGCAGTCTCCCTCCAAGCGGGAGGCTCTACGAGCAGTACTTC. As protein: CASSLPPSGRLYEQYF. The full variable domain, completed using reference TRBV28 and TRBJ2-7, is DVKVTQSSRYLVKRTGEKVFLECVQDMDHENMFWYRQDPGLGLRLIYFSYDVKMKEKGDIPEGYSVSREKKERFSLILESASTNQTSMYLCASSLPPSGRLYEQYFGPGTRLTVT.

This clonotype was recorded a few times. This chain links TRBV12-3 or TRBV12-4 with TRBJ2-1, with TRBD1 matching over 9 bases. This CDR3 comprises 15 residues. V was pared by 5 bases and J by 4 bases, with 6 bases of the junction left unmatched. CDR3: CASSTPGTGYNEQFF. The CDR3 bases are TGTGCCAGCAGTACCCCCGGGACAGGGTACAATGAGCAGTTCTTC.

This clonotype was counted only a few times. This chain joins TRBV30 and TRBJ1-2; 9 bases are a match to TRBD1. J was trimmed by 4 bases and V by 3 bases; bases with no gene match: 6. The CDR3 has 14 amino acids. Looked up from germline, CDR1 is GTSNPN and CDR2 is SVGIG (reference sequence). The DNA for the CDR3 is TGTGCCTGGAGCTTACAGGGGGCATTCTATGGCTACACCTTC. Its protein product is CAWSLQGAFYGYTF.

V and J are TRBV28 and TRBJ2-3, with D unresolved. CDR3 length equals 16 residues. Germline values: CDR1 MDHEN, CDR2 SYDVKM. V was clipped by 3 bases and J by 0 bases, with 13 bases between them. The CDR3: CASSFGSGYSTDTQYF. The CDR3 coding sequence is TGTGCCAGCAGTTTTGGGTCCGGGTACAGCACAGATACGCAGTATTTT.

J is TRBJ1-6 and V is TRBV12-3 or TRBV12-4; D remains unclear. There are 13 residues in the CDR3. Trimming cost V 4 bases and J 11 bases, with 12 bases left between them. CDR3: CASSSGGEPPLHF. In nucleotides, the CDR3 is TGTGCCAGCAGTTCCGGCGGAGAGCCACCCCTCCACTTT.

The V call is TRBV4-1, the J call TRBJ1-1; D gene ambiguous. The CDR3 loop spans 11 amino acids. Germline assignment: CDR1 MGHRA and CDR2 YSYEKL. V lost 3 bases to trimming and J lost 3 bases, with 2 bases between them. The CDR3 here is CASSQDTEAFF. The CDR3 DNA follows: TGCGCCAGCAGCCAGGACACTGAAGCTTTCTTT.

This clonotype was seen a few times. The J gene is TRBJ2-3, the V gene TRBV6-1; TRBD2 aligns across 8 bases. Looked up from germline, CDR1 is MNHNS and CDR2 is SASEGT. This CDR3 has 14 residues. V was pared by 0 bases and J by 4 bases, with 0 bases of the junction left unmatched. CDR3 in amino acids: CASSEARGADTQYF. CDR3 in DNA: TGTGCCAGCAGTGAAGCGCGGGGGGCAGATACGCAGTATTTT.

This clonotype was detected a few times. V and J are TRBV10-3 and TRBJ2-7; D not resolved. V was cut by 3 bases and J by 5 bases, with 5 bases left in between. Germline V gene lookup returns CDR1 ENHRY and CDR2 SYGVKD. This CDR3 has 11 residues. The DNA for the CDR3 is TGTGCCATCAGTGACCTAAACGAGCAGTACTTC. Its protein product is CAISDLNEQYF.

This chain links TRBV28 with TRBJ2-7; perhaps TRBD1 as D (6 bases). The V and J ends lost 7 bases and 7 bases respectively, with 20 bases between them. From germline, CDR1 is MDHEN and CDR2 SYDVKM. This CDR3 spans 14 amino acids. The CDR3 bases are TGTGCCAGCAACAGACGGACAGCTACAACAGAGCAGTACTTC. Protein sequence: CASNRRTATTEQYF.

The V call is TRBV20-1, the J call TRBJ2-4; D is ambiguous. This CDR3 is built from 17 residues. CDR1 is DFQATT, CDR2 SNEGSKA, per germline (reference sequence). V was cut by 4 bases and J by 1 base, with 20 bases left in between. CDR3 loop: CSAIWAIFGKAKNIQYF. The CDR3 DNA is TGCAGTGCTATTTGGGCCATTTTTGGCAAGGCCAAAAACATTCAGTACTTC.

This clonotype appeared a few times. The rearrangement joins TRBV28 to TRBJ2-1, with D possibly being TRBD2 (6 bases). The CDR3 sequence is 16 residues long. Germline CDR1 reads MDHEN; CDR2 reads SYDVKM. V gave up 7 bases and J gave up 1 base, with 17 bases separating them. The CDR3 bases are TGTGCCAGCACCCTAGGGCTAGCGCATTCCTACAATGAGCAGTTCTTC. Translation: CASTLGLAHSYNEQFF.

The chain couples TRBV5-1 to TRBJ1-1, with a weak D call TRBD1 (5 bases). CDR1 and CDR2 from the germline V gene are SGHRS and YFSETQ. This CDR3 is built from 14 residues. V was trimmed by 3 bases and J by 5 bases, leaving 14 bases between them. The CDR3 sequence is CASSSLGDGTEAFF. CDR3 nucleotide sequence: TGCGCCAGCAGCTCTTTAGGGGACGGGACTGAAGCTTTCTTT. Combining the CDR3 with reference TRBV5-1 and TRBJ1-1 gives the whole variable domain KAGVTQTPRYLIKTRGQQVTLSCSPISGHRSVSWYQQTPGQGLQFLFEYFSETQRNKGNFPGRFSGRQFSNSRSEMNVSTLELGDSALYLCASSSLGDGTEAFFGQGTRLTVV.